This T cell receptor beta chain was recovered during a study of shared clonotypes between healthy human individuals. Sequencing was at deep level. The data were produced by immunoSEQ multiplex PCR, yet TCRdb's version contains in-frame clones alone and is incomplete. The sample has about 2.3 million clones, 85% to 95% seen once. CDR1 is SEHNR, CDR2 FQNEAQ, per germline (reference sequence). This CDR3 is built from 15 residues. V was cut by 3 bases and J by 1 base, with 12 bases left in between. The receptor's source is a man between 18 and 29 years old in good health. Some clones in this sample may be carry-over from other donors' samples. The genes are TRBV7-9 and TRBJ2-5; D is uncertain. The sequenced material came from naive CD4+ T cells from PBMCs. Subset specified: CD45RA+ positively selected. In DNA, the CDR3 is TGTGCCAGCAGCTTCCGGACGGCCACCCAAGAGACCCAGTACTTC. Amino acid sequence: CASSFRTATQETQYF.